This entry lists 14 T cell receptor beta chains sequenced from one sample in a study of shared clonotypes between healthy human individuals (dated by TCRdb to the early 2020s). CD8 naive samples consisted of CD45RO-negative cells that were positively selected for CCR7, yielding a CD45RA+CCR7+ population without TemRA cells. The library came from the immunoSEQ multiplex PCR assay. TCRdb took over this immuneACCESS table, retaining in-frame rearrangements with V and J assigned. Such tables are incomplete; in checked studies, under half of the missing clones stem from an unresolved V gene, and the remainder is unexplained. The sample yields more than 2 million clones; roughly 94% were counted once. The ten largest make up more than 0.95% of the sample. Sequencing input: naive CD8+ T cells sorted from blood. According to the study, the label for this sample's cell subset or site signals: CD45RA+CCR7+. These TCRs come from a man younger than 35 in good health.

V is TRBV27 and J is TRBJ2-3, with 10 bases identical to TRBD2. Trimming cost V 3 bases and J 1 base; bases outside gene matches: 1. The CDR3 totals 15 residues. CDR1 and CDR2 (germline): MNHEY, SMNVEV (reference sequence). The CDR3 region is CASSFSGRGTDTQYF. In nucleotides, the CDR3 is TGTGCCAGCAGTTTCAGCGGGAGGGGCACAGATACGCAGTATTTT.

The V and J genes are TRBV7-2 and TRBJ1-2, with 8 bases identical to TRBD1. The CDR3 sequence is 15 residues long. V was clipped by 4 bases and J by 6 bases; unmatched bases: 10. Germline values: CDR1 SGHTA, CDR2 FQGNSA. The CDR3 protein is CASSSHTRGQDGYTF. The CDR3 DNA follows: TGTGCCAGCAGCTCCCACACCAGGGGGCAAGATGGCTACACCTTC.

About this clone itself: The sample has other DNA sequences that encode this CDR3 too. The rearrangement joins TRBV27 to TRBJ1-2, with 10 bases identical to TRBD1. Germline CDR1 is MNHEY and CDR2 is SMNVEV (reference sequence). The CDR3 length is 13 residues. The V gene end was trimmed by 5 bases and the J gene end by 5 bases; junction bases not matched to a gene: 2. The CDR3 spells CASSPGQGYGYTF. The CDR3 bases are TGTGCCAGCAGTCCGGGACAGGGGTATGGCTACACCTTC.

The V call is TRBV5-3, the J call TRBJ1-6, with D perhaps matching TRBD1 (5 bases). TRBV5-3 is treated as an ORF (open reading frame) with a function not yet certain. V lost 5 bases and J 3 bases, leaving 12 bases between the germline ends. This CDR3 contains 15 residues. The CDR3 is CARSQGQIYNSPLHF. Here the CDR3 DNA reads TGTGCCAGAAGTCAGGGCCAAATCTATAATTCACCCCTCCACTTT.

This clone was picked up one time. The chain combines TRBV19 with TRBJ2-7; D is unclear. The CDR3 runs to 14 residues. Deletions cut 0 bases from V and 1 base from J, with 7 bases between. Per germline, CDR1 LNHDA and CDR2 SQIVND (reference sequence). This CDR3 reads CASSIDDTSYEQYF. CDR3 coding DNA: TGTGCCAGTAGTATAGACGACACATCCTACGAGCAGTACTTC. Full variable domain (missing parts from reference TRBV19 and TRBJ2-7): DGGITQSPKYLFRKEGQNVTLSCEQNLNHDAMYWYRQDPGQGLRLIYYSQIVNDFQKGDIAEGYSVSREKKESFPLTVTSAQKNPTAFYLCASSIDDTSYEQYFGPGTRLTVT.

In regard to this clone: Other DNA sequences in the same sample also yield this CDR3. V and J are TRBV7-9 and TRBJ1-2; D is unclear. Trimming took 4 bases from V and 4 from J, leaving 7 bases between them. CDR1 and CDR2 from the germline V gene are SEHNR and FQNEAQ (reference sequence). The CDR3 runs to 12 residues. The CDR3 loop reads CASSSGPYGYTF. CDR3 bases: TGTGCCAGCAGCTCAGGACCCTATGGCTACACCTTC.

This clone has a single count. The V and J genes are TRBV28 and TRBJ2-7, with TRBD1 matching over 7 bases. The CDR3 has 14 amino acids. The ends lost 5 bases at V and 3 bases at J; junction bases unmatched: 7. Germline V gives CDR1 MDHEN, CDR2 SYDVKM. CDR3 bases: TGTGCCAGCAGTAGCCCCGGGACAGACTACGAGCAGTACTTC. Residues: CASSSPGTDYEQYF.

The CDR3 spells CASSLEGQGANEKLFF. CDR3 coding DNA: TGTGCCAGCAGCTTGGAAGGACAGGGGGCGAATGAAAAACTGTTTTTT. The rearrangement joins TRBV5-8 to TRBJ1-4, with 11 bases identical to TRBD1. Germline V lookup: CDR1 SGHTS, CDR2 YDEGEE. This CDR3 has 16 residues. V lost 0 bases, J lost 5 bases, and 3 bases stayed unmatched.

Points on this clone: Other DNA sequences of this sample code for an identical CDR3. CDR3 amino acids: CASSFSGAYEQYF. CDR3 nucleotides: TGTGCCAGCAGTTTTTCGGGAGCCTACGAGCAGTACTTC. The rearrangement joins TRBV27 to TRBJ2-7; TRBD2 might be the D (6 bases). Trimming took 3 bases from V and 2 from J, leaving 8 bases between them. This CDR3 has 13 amino acids. Germline V gene data show CDR1 as MNHEY and CDR2 as SMNVEV (reference sequence).

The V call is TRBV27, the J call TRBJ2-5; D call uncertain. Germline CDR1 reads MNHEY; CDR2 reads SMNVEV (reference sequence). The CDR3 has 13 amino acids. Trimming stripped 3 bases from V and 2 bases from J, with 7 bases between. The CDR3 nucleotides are TGTGCCAGCAGTTTTATAGGTCAAGAGACCCAGTACTTC. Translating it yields CASSFIGQETQYF.

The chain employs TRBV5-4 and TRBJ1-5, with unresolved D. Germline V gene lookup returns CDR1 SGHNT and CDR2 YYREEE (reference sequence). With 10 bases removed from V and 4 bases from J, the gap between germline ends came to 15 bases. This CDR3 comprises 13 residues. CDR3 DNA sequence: TGTGCCTTATCGACTGGTCCGAATCAGCCCCAGCATTTT. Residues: CALSTGPNQPQHF.

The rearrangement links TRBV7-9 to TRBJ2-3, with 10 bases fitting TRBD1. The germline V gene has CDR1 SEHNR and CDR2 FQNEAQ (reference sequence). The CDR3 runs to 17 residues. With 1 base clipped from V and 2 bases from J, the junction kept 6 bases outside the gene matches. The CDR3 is CASSLVGQGPLTDTQYF. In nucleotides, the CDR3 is TGTGCCAGCAGCTTAGTGGGACAGGGGCCCCTCACAGATACGCAGTATTTT. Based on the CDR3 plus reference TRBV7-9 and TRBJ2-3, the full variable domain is DTGVSQNPRHKITKRGQNVTFRCDPISEHNRLYWYRQTLGQGPEFLTYFQNEAQLEKSRLLSDRFSAERPKGSFSTLEIQRTEQGDSAMYLCASSLVGQGPLTDTQYFGPGTRLTVL.

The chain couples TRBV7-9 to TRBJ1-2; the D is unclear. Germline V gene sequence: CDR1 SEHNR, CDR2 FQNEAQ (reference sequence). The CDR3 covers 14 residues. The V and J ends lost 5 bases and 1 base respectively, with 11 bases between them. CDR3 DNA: TGTGCCAGCAGCCCGCCCATCGATAACTATGGCTACACCTTC. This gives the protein CASSPPIDNYGYTF.

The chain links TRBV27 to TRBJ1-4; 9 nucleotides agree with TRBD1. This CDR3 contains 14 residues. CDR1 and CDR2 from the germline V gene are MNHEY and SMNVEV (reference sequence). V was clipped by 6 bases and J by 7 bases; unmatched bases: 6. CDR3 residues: CASRGTGSPEKLFF. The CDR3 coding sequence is TGTGCCAGCAGGGGGACAGGGTCGCCTGAAAAACTGTTTTTT. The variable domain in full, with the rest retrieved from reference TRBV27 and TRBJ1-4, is EAQVTQNPRYLITVTGKKLTVTCSQNMNHEYMSWYRQDPGLGLRQIYYSMNVEVTDKGDVPEGYKVSRKEKRNFPLILESPSPNQTSLYFCASRGTGSPEKLFFGSGTQLSVL.